The clone carrying this TCR beta chain came up a few times. These data belong to a study of beta chain features in type 1 diabetes. Looking at the study overall: Sorted cells numbering some 110,000,000 were examined across all samples.

Of the isolated RNA, all was reverse transcribed, and so the sequenced material was expressed TCRB transcripts. Here immunoSEQ multiplex PCR was the method, and the copy in TCRdb shows in-frame clones only, minus some. The table lists nearly 350,000 clones, roughly 8% of them singletons. This receptor was obtained from a woman under 30 in good health. Sequencing input: central memory CD4+ T cells from blood.

CDR3 nucleotide sequence: TGTGCCGTACAGGGCAATAGCAATCAGCCCCAGCATTTT. Its translation: CAVQGNSNQPQHF. The chain recombines TRBV10-3 with TRBJ1-5, with D possibly TRBD1 on 6 matching bases. The V gene's germline CDR1 is ENHRY and CDR2 SYGVKD. Trimming left V 11 bases short and J 0 bases short, with 11 bases between. The CDR3 length is 13 residues.